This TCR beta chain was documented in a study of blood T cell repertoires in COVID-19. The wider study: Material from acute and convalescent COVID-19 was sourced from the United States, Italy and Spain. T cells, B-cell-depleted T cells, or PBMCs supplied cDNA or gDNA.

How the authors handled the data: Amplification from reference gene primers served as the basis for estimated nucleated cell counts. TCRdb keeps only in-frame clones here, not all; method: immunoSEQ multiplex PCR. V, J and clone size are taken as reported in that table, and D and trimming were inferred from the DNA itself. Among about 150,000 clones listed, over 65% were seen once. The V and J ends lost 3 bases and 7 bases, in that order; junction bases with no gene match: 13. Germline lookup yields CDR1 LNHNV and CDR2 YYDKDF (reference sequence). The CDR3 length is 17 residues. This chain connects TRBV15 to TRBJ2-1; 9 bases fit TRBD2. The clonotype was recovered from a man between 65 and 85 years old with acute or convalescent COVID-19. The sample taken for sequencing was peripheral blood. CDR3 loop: CATSSARAGGPRNEQFF. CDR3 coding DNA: TGTGCCACCAGCAGTGCCAGGGCGGGGGGGCCTAGGAATGAGCAGTTCTTC. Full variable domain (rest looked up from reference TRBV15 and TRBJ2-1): DAMVIQNPRYQVTQFGKPVTLSCSQTLNHNVMYWYQQKSSQAPKLLFHYYDKDFNNEADTPDNFQSRRPNTSFCFLDIRSPGLGDTAMYLCATSSARAGGPRNEQFFGPGTRLTVL.